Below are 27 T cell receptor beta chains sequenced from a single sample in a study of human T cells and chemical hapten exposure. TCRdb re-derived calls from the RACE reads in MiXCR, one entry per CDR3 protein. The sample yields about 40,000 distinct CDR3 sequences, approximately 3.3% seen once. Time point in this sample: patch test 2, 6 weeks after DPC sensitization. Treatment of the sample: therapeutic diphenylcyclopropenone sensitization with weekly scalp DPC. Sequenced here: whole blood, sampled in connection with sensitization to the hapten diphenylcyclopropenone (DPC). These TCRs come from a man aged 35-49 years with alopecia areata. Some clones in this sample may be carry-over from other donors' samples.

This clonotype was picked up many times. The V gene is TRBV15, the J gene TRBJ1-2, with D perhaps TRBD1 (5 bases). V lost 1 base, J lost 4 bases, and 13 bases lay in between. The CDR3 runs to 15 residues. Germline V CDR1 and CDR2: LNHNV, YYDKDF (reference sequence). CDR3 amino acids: CATSRGRGSSYGYTF. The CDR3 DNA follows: TGTGCCACCAGCAGAGGACGGGGGAGTTCCTATGGCTACACCTTC.

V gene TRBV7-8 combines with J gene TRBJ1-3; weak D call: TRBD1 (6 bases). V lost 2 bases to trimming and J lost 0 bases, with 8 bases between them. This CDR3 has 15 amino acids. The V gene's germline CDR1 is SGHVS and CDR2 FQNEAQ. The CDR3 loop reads CASSLRGSSGNTIYF. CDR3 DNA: TGTGCCAGCAGCTTAAGGGGGAGCTCTGGAAACACCATATATTTT.

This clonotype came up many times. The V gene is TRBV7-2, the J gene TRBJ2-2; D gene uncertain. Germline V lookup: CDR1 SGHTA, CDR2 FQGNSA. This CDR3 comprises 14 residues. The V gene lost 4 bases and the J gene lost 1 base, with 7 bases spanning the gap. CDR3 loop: CASSSFRNTGELFF. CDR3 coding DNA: TGTGCCAGCAGCTCCTTCCGGAACACCGGGGAGCTGTTTTTT.

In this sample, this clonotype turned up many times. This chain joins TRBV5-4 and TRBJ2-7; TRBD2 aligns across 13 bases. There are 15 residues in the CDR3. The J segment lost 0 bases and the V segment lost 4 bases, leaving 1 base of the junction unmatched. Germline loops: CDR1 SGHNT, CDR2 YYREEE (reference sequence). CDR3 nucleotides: TGTGCCAGCAGCGGGACTAGCGGGATCTCCTACGAGCAGTACTTC. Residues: CASSGTSGISYEQYF.

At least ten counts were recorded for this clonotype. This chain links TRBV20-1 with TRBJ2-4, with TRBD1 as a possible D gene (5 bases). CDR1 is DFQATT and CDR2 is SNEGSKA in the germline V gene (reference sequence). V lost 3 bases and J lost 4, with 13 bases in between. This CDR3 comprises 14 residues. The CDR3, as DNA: TGCAGTGCTAGTGGCCAGGGATTTAAAAACATTCAGTACTTC. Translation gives CSASGQGFKNIQYF.

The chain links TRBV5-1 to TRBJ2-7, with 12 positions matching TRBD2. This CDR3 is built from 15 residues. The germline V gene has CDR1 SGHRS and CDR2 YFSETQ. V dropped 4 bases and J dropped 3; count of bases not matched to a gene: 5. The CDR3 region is CASSAGLAGIYEQYF. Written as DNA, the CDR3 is TGCGCCAGCAGCGCTGGACTAGCGGGGATCTACGAGCAGTACTTC. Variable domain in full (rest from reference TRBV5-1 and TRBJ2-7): KAGVTQTPRYLIKTRGQQVTLSCSPISGHRSVSWYQQTPGQGLQFLFEYFSETQRNKGNFPGRFSGRQFSNSRSEMNVSTLELGDSALYLCASSAGLAGIYEQYFGPGTRLTVT.

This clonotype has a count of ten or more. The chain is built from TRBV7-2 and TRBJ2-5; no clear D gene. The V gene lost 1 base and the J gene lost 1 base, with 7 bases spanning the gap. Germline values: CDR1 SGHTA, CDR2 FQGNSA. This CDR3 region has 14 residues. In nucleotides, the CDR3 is TGTGCCAGCAGCTTAGGTCCAGTCCAAGAGACCCAGTACTTC. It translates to CASSLGPVQETQYF.

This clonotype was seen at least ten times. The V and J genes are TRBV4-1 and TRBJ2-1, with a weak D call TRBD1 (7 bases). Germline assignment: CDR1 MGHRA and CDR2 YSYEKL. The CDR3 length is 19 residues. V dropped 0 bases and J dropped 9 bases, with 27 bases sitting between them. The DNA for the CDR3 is TGCGCCAGCAGCCAAGAAGGCACTCCCGGCGGGACAGCTACAAGTGAGCAGTTCTTC. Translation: CASSQEGTPGGTATSEQFF.

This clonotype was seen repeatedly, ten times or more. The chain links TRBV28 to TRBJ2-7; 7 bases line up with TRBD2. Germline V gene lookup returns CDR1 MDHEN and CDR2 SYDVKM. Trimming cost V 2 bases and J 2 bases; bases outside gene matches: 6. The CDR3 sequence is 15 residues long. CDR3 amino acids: CASSLPSSGAYEQYF. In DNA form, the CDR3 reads TGTGCCAGCAGTTTACCCTCTAGCGGAGCCTACGAGCAGTACTTC.

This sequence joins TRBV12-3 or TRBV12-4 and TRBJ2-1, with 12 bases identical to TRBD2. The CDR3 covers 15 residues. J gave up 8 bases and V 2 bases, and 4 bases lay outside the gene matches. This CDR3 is CASSLLAGGRHEQFF. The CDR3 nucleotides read TGTGCCAGCAGTTTACTAGCGGGAGGGCGTCATGAGCAGTTCTTC.

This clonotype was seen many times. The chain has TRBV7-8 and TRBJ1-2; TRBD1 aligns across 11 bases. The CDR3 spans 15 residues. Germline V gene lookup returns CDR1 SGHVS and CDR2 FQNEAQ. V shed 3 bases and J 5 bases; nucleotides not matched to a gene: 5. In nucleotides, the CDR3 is TGTGCCAGCAGCTTGGGACAGGGGGGGAGTTATGGCTACACCTTC. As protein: CASSLGQGGSYGYTF.

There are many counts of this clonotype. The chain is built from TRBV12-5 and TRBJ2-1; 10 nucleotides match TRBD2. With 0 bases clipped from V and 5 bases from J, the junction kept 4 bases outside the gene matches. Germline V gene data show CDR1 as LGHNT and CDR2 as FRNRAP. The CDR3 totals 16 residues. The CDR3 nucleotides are TGTGCTAGTGGTTTGGTAGCGGGAGGGTCCAACAATGAGCAGTTCTTC. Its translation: CASGLVAGGSNNEQFF.

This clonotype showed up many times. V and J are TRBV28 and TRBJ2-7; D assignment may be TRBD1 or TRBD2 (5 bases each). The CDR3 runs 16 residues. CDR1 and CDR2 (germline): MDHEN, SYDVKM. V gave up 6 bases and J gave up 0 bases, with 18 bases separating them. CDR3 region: CASRTPHQGDSYEQYF. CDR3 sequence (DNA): TGTGCCAGCAGGACACCGCATCAGGGAGACTCCTACGAGCAGTACTTC.

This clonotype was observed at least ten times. The CDR3 loop reads CASSLTFEGEQYF. The DNA of the CDR3 is TGCGCCAGCAGCTTGACTTTCGAGGGCGAGCAGTACTTC. V and J are TRBV5-1 and TRBJ2-7, with D maybe TRBD2 (5 bases). This CDR3 spans 13 amino acids. V shed 1 base and J shed 6 bases, with 11 bases lying between them. CDR1 is SGHRS and CDR2 is YFSETQ in the germline V gene. The entire variable domain, with the rest obtained from reference TRBV5-1 and TRBJ2-7, is as follows: KAGVTQTPRYLIKTRGQQVTLSCSPISGHRSVSWYQQTPGQGLQFLFEYFSETQRNKGNFPGRFSGRQFSNSRSEMNVSTLELGDSALYLCASSLTFEGEQYFGPGTRLTVT.

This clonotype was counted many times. CDR3 nucleotide sequence: TGTGCCAGCAGCCGGGGGGGCCGGACTAGCGGGAAGGGCGGTAGCTACGAGCAGTACTTC. Amino acid sequence: CASSRGGRTSGKGGSYEQYF. The chain links TRBV14 to TRBJ2-7; 12 bases line up with TRBD2. Germline V gene lookup returns CDR1 SGHDN and CDR2 FVKESK. This CDR3 has 20 residues. V lost 4 bases, J lost 3 bases, and 19 bases stayed unmatched.

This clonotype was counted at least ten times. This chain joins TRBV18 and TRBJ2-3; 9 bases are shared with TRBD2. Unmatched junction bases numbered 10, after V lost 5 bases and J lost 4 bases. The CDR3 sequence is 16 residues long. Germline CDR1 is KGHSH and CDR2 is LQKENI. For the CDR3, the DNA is TGTGCCAGCTCATCCGGACTAGCGTTACAGGCAGATACGCAGTATTTT. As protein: CASSSGLALQADTQYF.

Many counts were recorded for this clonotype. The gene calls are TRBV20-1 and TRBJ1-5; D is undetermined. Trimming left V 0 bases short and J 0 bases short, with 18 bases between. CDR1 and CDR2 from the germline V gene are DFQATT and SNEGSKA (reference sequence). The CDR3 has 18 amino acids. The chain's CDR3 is CSARDHSSGGYSNQPQHF. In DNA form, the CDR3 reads TGCAGTGCTAGAGATCATTCCAGTGGAGGCTATAGCAATCAGCCCCAGCATTTT.

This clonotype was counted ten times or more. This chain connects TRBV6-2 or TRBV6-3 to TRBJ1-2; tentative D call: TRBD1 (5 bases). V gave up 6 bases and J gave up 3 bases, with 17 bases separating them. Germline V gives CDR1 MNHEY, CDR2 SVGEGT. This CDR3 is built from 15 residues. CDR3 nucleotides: TGTGCCAGCAGGTTCCGGGGCTTGCGGGACTATGGCTACACCTTC. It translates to CASRFRGLRDYGYTF.

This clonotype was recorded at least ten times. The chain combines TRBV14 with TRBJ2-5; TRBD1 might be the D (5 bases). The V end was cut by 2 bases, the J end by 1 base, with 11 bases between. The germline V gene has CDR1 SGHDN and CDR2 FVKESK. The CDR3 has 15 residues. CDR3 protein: CASSQNRGIQETQYF. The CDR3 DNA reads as TGTGCCAGCAGCCAAAATAGGGGCATCCAAGAGACCCAGTACTTC.

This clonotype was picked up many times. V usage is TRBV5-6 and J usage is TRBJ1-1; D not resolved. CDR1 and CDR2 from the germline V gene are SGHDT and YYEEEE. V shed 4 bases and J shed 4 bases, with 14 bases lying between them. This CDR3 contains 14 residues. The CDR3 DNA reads TGTGCCAGCAGCCCGACGAATGTGGCCACTGAAGCTTTCTTT. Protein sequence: CASSPTNVATEAFF.

CDR3 in amino acids: CASVAGDPLNSPLHF. DNA for the CDR3: TGTGCATCGGTTGCAGGCGATCCCCTGAATTCACCCCTCCACTTT. The V call is TRBV12-3 or TRBV12-4, the J call TRBJ1-6; D gene unclear. The CDR3 consists of 15 residues.

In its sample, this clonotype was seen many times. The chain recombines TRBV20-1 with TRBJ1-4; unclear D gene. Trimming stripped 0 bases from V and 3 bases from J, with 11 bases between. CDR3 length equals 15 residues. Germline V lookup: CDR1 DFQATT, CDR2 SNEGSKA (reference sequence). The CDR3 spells CSARDDTVANEKLFF. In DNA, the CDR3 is TGCAGTGCTAGAGATGACACGGTAGCTAATGAAAAACTGTTTTTT.

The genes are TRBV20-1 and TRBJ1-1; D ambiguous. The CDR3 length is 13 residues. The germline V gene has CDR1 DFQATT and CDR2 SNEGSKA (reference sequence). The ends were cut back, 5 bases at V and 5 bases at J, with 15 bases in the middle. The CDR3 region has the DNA TGCAGTGCTTTTCCGGGCCCCGAAACTGAAGCTTTCTTT. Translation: CSAFPGPETEAFF.

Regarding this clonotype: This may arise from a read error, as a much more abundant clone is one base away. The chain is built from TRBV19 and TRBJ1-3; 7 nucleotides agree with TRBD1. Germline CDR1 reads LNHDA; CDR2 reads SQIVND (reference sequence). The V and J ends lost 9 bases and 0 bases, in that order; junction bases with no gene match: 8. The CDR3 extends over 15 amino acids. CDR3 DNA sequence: TGTGCCAGAACCATAGGGACAGTCTCTGGAAACACCATATATTTT. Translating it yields CARTIGTVSGNTIYF.

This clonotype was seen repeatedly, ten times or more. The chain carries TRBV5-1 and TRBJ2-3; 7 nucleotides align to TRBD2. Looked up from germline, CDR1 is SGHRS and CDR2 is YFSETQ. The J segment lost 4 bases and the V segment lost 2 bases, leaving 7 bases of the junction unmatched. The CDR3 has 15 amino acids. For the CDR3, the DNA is TGCGCCAGCAGCTTTACGGCGGGAGCCGCAGATACGCAGTATTTT. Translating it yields CASSFTAGAADTQYF.

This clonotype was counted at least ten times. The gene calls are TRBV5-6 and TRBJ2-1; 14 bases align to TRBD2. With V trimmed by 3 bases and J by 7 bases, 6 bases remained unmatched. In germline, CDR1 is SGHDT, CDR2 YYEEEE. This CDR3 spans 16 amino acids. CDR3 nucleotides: TGTGCCAGCAGCTCGGGACTAGCGGGAGTGTCTAATGAGCAGTTCTTC. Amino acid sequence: CASSSGLAGVSNEQFF.

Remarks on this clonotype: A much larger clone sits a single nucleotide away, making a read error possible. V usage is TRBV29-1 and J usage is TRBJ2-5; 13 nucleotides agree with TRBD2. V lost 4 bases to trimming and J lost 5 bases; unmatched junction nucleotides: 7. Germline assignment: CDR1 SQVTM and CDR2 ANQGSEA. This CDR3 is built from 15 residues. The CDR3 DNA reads TGCAGCGTTGTCTTGACTAGCGGGAGGATGGAGACCCAGTACTTC. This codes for CSVVLTSGRMETQYF.